This TCR beta chain was recorded in a study of shared clonotypes between healthy human individuals. This CDR3 has 14 residues. Germline values: CDR1 SEHNR, CDR2 FQNEAQ (reference sequence). The V end lost 8 bases, the J end lost 7 bases, and 15 bases lay between the germline ends. Findings of the study overall: Relative to their counterparts shared across all four donors, non-shared clonotypes exhibited diminished generation probabilities.

Investigators spread the genomic DNA of each subset evenly over several immunoSEQ plates. Original handling: Sequence data from immunoSEQ were junction-only and lacked quality scores; consequently, filtering differed. Data came from immunoSEQ multiplex PCR; TCRdb stores just in-frame clones and leaves some out. V, J and clone size are taken as reported in that table, and D and trimming were inferred from the DNA itself. Of 2 million to 3 million clones listed, approximately 93% are singletons. A CD45RA-negative memory subset and a CD45RA+ naive subset were separated from the CD4+ cells. About this clone: Its target is unknown.

V is TRBV7-9 and J is TRBJ1-6, with D unresolved. Sequenced sample: naive CD4+ T cells from PBMCs. The subset denotes: CD45RA+ positively selected. The clonotype comes from a man aged 18-30 years in good health. Some clones in this sample may be carry-over from other donors' samples. The chain's CDR3 is CASAEDGLNSPLHF. The CDR3 coding sequence is TGTGCCAGCGCAGAAGACGGACTAAATTCACCCCTCCACTTT.